The rows below give T cell receptor beta chains drawn from one sample of a study of human T cells and chemical hapten exposure. TCRdb re-analysed the RACE reads in MiXCR, keeping a single row per CDR3 protein. Here the sample spans 140,000 or so distinct CDR3 sequences, approximately 10% being singletons. The sample here was whole blood, taken in connection with sensitization to the hapten diphenylcyclopropenone (DPC). These receptors all come from a woman between 50 and 59 years old with alopecia areata. Some clones in this sample may be carry-over from other donors' samples. Each CDR3 is given with its conserved first and last residue. The D gene is left open where the match is weak. Clone size is stated in some rows and not others, as once, few, many or a class when expanded.

clone_size | j_call | d_call | v_call | cdr3_nt | cdr3_aa
. | TRBJ2-3 | TRBD2 | TRBV10-2 | TGCGCCAGCACCGGACTAGCGGGCGCGAGCCCCACAGATACGCAGTATTTT | CASTGLAGASPTDTQYF
. | TRBJ2-1 | TRBD2 | TRBV20-1 | TGCAGTGCTAGAGGGGCGGGACTAGCGGCCTACAATGAGCAGTTCTTC | CSARGAGLAAYNEQFF
many | TRBJ2-2 | . | TRBV6-5 | TGTGCCAGCACCACGGGCGTTTCTAACACCGGGGAGCTGTTTTTT | CASTTGVSNTGELFF
many | TRBJ2-5 | . | TRBV23-1 | TGCGCCAGCAGTCAACCATTGGACAACATAGAGACCCAGTACTTC | CASSQPLDNIETQYF
many | TRBJ2-7 | . | TRBV7-3 | TGTGCCAGCAGCTTAAACCGGCCGTACGAGCAGTACTTC | CASSLNRPYEQYF
. | TRBJ2-5 | TRBD2 | TRBV7-9 | TGTGCCAGCAGCGTCACTAGCGCTGAGACCCAGTACTTC | CASSVTSAETQYF
few | TRBJ1-2 | . | TRBV30 | TGTGCCTGGAGTGTACACGGAGCAGGGGCGGGAGGCTACACCTTC | CAWSVHGAGAGGYTF
many | TRBJ2-1 | TRBD2 | TRBV10-3 | TGTGCCATCAGTGGGACTAGCTCCTACAATGAGCAGTTCTTC | CAISGTSSYNEQFF
. | TRBJ1-6 | . | TRBV28 | TGTGCCAGCAGTTCTCCCAACAAATTCTATAATTCACCCCTCCACTTT | CASSSPNKFYNSPLHF
. | TRBJ2-1 | TRBD2 | TRBV27 | TGTGCCAGCGGATTCCTCACTAGCGGGAGGGGAAATGAGCAGTTCTTC | CASGFLTSGRGNEQFF
few | TRBJ1-6 | . | TRBV6-5 | TGTGCCAGCAGCTCTAGCTCCTATAATTCACCCCTCCACTTT | CASSSSSYNSPLHF
. | TRBJ2-5 | . | TRBV6-6 | TGTGCCAGCATTCGAAGGGGGACTTACGGCAAGGAGACCCAGTACTTC | CASIRRGTYGKETQYF
many | TRBJ2-5 | . | TRBV7-2 | TGTGCCAGCAGCCCATTCGGGGGAGGAGGAGAGACCCAGTACTTC | CASSPFGGGGETQYF
. | TRBJ2-2 | . | TRBV5-1 | TGCGCCAGCAGCTCGGCGTCATACACCGGGGAGCTGTTTTTT | CASSSASYTGELFF
. | TRBJ2-7 | TRBD1 | TRBV5-1 | TGCGCCAGCAGCTGGAGACAGGGGGCCTGGGAGCAGTACTTC | CASSWRQGAWEQYF
many | TRBJ1-1 | . | TRBV9 | TGTGCCAGCAGCGCCGGGGGCAGTGGGACTGAAGCTTTCTTT | CASSAGGSGTEAFF
few | TRBJ2-5 | . | TRBV7-2 | TGTGCCAGCAGTCCCGGTAGGGGGGAAGAGACCCAGTACTTT | CASSPGRGEETQYF
. | TRBJ2-3 | . | TRBV10-3 | TGTGCCATCAGTATCGGGAGCACAGATACGCAGTATTTT | CAISIGSTDTQYF
few | TRBJ2-5 | . | TRBV20-1 | TGCAGTGCTACCCGGGACTACCAAGAGACCCAGTACTTC | CSATRDYQETQYF
many | TRBJ1-5 | . | TRBV20-1 | TGCAGTGTTAGCCCGGGACCCCGTCGAAATCAGCCCCAGCATTTT | CSVSPGPRRNQPQHF
. | TRBJ2-7 | . | TRBV9 | TGTGCCAGCAGCGTAGAAGACTCCGGCGGCCCCTACGAGCAGTACTTC | CASSVEDSGGPYEQYF
. | TRBJ2-7 | . | TRBV29-1 | TGCAGCGTTGCGATGACTATTTCCTACGAGCAGTACTTC | CSVAMTISYEQYF
few | TRBJ2-7 | . | TRBV10-3 | TGTGCCACCGGGCTAGCGTCCTCCTACGAGCAGTACTTC | CATGLASSYEQYF
. | TRBJ1-3 | . | TRBV18 | TGTGCCAGCTCACCACCCCCCTCTGGAAACACCATATATTTT | CASSPPPSGNTIYF
many | TRBJ1-5 | . | TRBV19 | TGTGCCAGTAGTATATACTCGGCCACCTCCAATCAGCCCCAGCATTTT | CASSIYSATSNQPQHF